These T cell receptor beta chains were read from a single sample in a study of CD8+CD57+ T cells in acquired aplastic anemia. TCRdb re-called the reads with MiXCR, one entry per CDR3 protein. The data show tens of thousands of distinct CDR3 sequences, more than 65% seen once. Sample: sorted CD4+, CD8+, or CD8+CD57+ T cells (not recorded which) from PBMCs. The receptors shown here come from a human donor in good health, serving as a control. Both conserved end residues are part of each CDR3. D genes are given only for firm matches. Clone size is not always given. Where it is, it says once, few, many or a class for expanded clones.

TRBV7-2	TRBJ2-7	13	-	-	TGTGCCAGCAGCTTTGGGGGCTCCTGCGAGCAGTACTTC	CASSFGGSCEQYF
TRBV4-1	TRBJ2-7	15	-	TRBD1	TGCGCCAGCAGCCAAGGGGGACAGGGAGGAGACGAGCAGTACTTC	CASSQGGQGGDEQYF
TRBV25-1	TRBJ2-3	17	-	-	TGTGCCAGCAGTAATCATCCATGGCAGGGGATCGCAGATACGCAGTATTTT	CASSNHPWQGIADTQYF
TRBV29-1	TRBJ1-1	13	once	-	TGCAGTGTGAGGAACAGGGCGGAGGGTGAAGCTTTCTTT	CSVRNRAEGEAFF
TRBV20-1	TRBJ2-1	13	-	TRBD2	TGCAGTGCTAGCGGGAGGGCCTCGGCAGAGCAGTTCTTC	CSASGRASAEQFF
TRBV2	TRBJ2-7	13	once	-	TGTGCCAGCATTCCGGACGGACTCTACGAGCAGTACTTC	CASIPDGLYEQYF
TRBV7-9	TRBJ2-7	14	-	-	TGTGCCAGCAGCTTGGTTTCAGGGGCCTACGAGCAGTACTTC	CASSLVSGAYEQYF
TRBV19	TRBJ1-5	13	-	-	TGTGCCAGTATTGGGGGGTACGCTCAGCCCCAGCATTTT	CASIGGYAQPQHF
TRBV7-3	TRBJ1-2	10	once	-	TGTGCCAGCAGCCGGGAGGGCTACACCTTC	CASSREGYTF
TRBV20-1	TRBJ1-3	13	-	-	TGCAGTGCTTTGACTGATCCCGGAAACACCATATATTTT	CSALTDPGNTIYF
TRBV2	TRBJ1-6	14	-	TRBD1	TGTGCCAGCAGCCCGAACAGGGGAGGGTCACCCCTCCACTTT	CASSPNRGGSPLHF
TRBV7-9	TRBJ1-5	13	-	-	TGTGCCAGCAGCCCTGACAGGAATCAGCCCCAGCATTTT	CASSPDRNQPQHF
TRBV6-2/TRBV6-3	TRBJ2-7	13	-	TRBD2	TGTGCCAGCAAACTAGCGGGAGGGCCGTCGGAGTACTTC	CASKLAGGPSEYF
TRBV2	TRBJ2-5	16	-	-	TGTGCCAGCAGTGAGGGTCCGGGTGGTGTCCAAGAGACCCAGTACTTC	CASSEGPGGVQETQYF
TRBV24-1	TRBJ2-5	14	-	-	TGTGCCACCAGTGGAACGGGCAAGGGAGAGACCCAGTACTTC	CATSGTGKGETQYF
TRBV2	TRBJ1-3	14	-	-	TGTGCCAGCAGGGTGGAGGTCCCTGGAAACACCATATATTTT	CASRVEVPGNTIYF
TRBV7-8	TRBJ2-2	12	-	-	TGTGCCAGCAGCACAGAGGGCGGGGAGCTGTTTTTT	CASSTEGGELFF
TRBV19	TRBJ2-3	16	-	TRBD2	TGTGCCAGTAGTGCCCATACTAGCGGGGGGGCAGATACGCAGTATTTT	CASSAHTSGGADTQYF
TRBV6-5	TRBJ2-7	15	-	-	TGTGCCAGCAGTTACAGCCCAGCTCAAATCTACGAGCAGTACTTC	CASSYSPAQIYEQYF
TRBV7-9	TRBJ1-1	15	-	-	TGTGCCAGCAGCTTACCGGGACTCACGAACACTGAAGCTTTCTTT	CASSLPGLTNTEAFF
TRBV2	TRBJ2-1	12	-	TRBD1	TGTGCCAGCACGACAGGGCCTAATGAGCAGTTCTTC	CASTTGPNEQFF
TRBV11-3	TRBJ2-7	15	-	TRBD2	TGTGCCAGCAGCCCGGAGGGACTAGCGGACTACGAGCAGTACTTC	CASSPEGLADYEQYF
TRBV6-1	TRBJ1-6	13	-	-	TGTGCCAGCGGCCTGAGGCACGGTTCACCCCTCCACTTT	CASGLRHGSPLHF
TRBV27	TRBJ2-7	15	-	TRBD2	TGTGCCAGCAGAACCGGGACTAGCGTCTCCTACGAGCAGTACTTC	CASRTGTSVSYEQYF
TRBV25-1	TRBJ1-2	14	few	TRBD1	TGTGCCAGCAGTGAACCGGGGACAGGGTGGGGCTACACCTTC	CASSEPGTGWGYTF
TRBV11-2	TRBJ2-5	12	-	-	TGTGCCAGCAGACAGTACCAAGAGACCCAGTACTTC	CASRQYQETQYF
TRBV10-2	TRBJ2-7	14	-	-	TGCGCCAGCTCACCGAGAGGGACCGACTACGAGCAGTACTTC	CASSPRGTDYEQYF
TRBV7-9	TRBJ2-1	14	few	TRBD2	TGTGCCAGCAGCGATAGGGAGGGTTGGAATGAGCAGTTCTTC	CASSDREGWNEQFF
TRBV10-3	TRBJ2-1	15	-	TRBD2	TGTGCCAGCAGCTTCGGTAGCGGGGGGGCCGATGAGCAGTTCTTC	CASSFGSGGADEQFF
TRBV20-1	TRBJ1-5	13	-	-	TGCAGTGTTCAGTCATATAGCAATCAGCCCCAGCATTTT	CSVQSYSNQPQHF
TRBV9	TRBJ1-1	14	-	-	TGTGCCAGCAGCGTATCAGCCGACAGAAAGCGAGCTTTCTTT	CASSVSADRKRAFF
TRBV6-1	TRBJ2-6	15	many	-	TGTGCCAGCAGTGAAGTATACTGGGGAGCCAACGTCCTGACTTTC	CASSEVYWGANVLTF
TRBV7-6	TRBJ2-5	14	large	TRBD1	TGTGCCAGCAGCTTAGAGGCGGACAGGGAGACCCAGTACTTC	CASSLEADRETQYF
TRBV5-6	TRBJ1-2	15	-	TRBD1	TGTGCCAGCAGCCCCGGGACAGGGGGTAGCTATGGCTACACCTTC	CASSPGTGGSYGYTF
TRBV20-1	TRBJ1-1	15	-	TRBD1	TGCAGTGCTAGAGGTTACAGGGGCAGGAGCACTGAAGCTTTCTTT	CSARGYRGRSTEAFF
TRBV11-2	TRBJ1-2	14	-	TRBD1	TGTGCCAGCAGCTTAGTTGACAGGGGCTATGGCTACACCTTC	CASSLVDRGYGYTF
TRBV15	TRBJ2-7	13	few	TRBD2	TGTGCCACCAGCAGAGGAGGTAGCGGGGTGCCGGACTTC	CATSRGGSGVPDF
TRBV2	TRBJ2-1	12	once	-	TGTGCCAGCAGTGATACAGGCAATGAGCAGTTCTTC	CASSDTGNEQFF
TRBV29-1	TRBJ2-7	15	few	TRBD1	TGCAGCGTTGACGGGACAGGGGAGTACCCCTACGAGCAGTACTTC	CSVDGTGEYPYEQYF
TRBV29-1	TRBJ2-3	15	-	-	TGCAGCGTTGGCCGAAATTCACCACTGGGAGATACGCAGTATTTT	CSVGRNSPLGDTQYF
TRBV10-3	TRBJ1-1	13	-	-	TGTGCCATCAACTCGATAACGAACACTGAAGCTTTCTTT	CAINSITNTEAFF
TRBV7-2	TRBJ2-7	11	once	-	TGTGCCACCGTACCCTTCTACGAGCAGTACTTC	CATVPFYEQYF
TRBV7-9	TRBJ2-5	14	-	-	TGTGCCAGCAGCTCCTCCGGGACTCAAGAGACCCAGTACTTC	CASSSSGTQETQYF
TRBV2	TRBJ2-7	15	-	TRBD2	TGTGCCAGCAGACTAGCGGGGGGCCCCCTGTACGAGCAGTACTTC	CASRLAGGPLYEQYF
TRBV19	TRBJ1-1	11	-	-	TGTGCCAGTACTTGGAATACTGAAGCTTTCTTT	CASTWNTEAFF
TRBV24-1	TRBJ1-6	14	-	-	TGTGCCACCAGTGATACAGGACCGAATTCACCCCTCCACTTT	CATSDTGPNSPLHF
TRBV15	TRBJ2-7	14	-	-	TGTGCCGCCAGCAGAGACGTGGAGGGCTACGAGCAGTGCTTC	CAASRDVEGYEQCF
TRBV7-3	TRBJ2-7	14	medium-sized	TRBD1	TGTGCCAGCAGCCCCACGGGACAGGGGGACGAGCAGTACTTC	CASSPTGQGDEQYF
TRBV4-1	TRBJ1-2	14	-	-	TGCGCCAGCAGCCAAGATTCCGGAGACGAAGGCTACACCTTC	CASSQDSGDEGYTF
TRBV7-3	TRBJ2-1	13	-	-	TGTGCCAGCAGCCAAGATCCCCACAATGAGCAGTTCTTC	CASSQDPHNEQFF
TRBV15	TRBJ2-3	14	-	-	TGTGCCACCGGAGGACATCCCAGCACAGATACGCAGTATTTT	CATGGHPSTDTQYF
TRBV5-1	TRBJ2-3	15	medium-sized	TRBD2	TGCGCCAGCAGCTCCAGCGGGGGGGCGACAGATACGCAGTATTTT	CASSSSGGATDTQYF
TRBV2	TRBJ2-7	13	-	TRBD1	TGTGCCAGCAGTTTCAGCAGGGGGCGCGAGCAGTACTTC	CASSFSRGREQYF
TRBV2	TRBJ1-2	11	-	-	TGTGCCAGCGGGAGAAACTATGGCTACACCTTC	CASGRNYGYTF
TRBV20-1	TRBJ2-5	16	-	-	TGCAGTGCCGTGAAACCAAGCGGGCGCTACCAAGAGACCCAGTACTTC	CSAVKPSGRYQETQYF
TRBV29-1	TRBJ2-1	15	-	-	TGCAGCGTTGTGACCGGGACAAACTCCTACAATGAGCAGTTCTTC	CSVVTGTNSYNEQFF
TRBV19	TRBJ1-2	15	once	-	TGTGCCAGTAGTATACTAGGCGGATCAAACTATGGCTACACCTTC	CASSILGGSNYGYTF
TRBV24-1	TRBJ2-2	14	-	-	TGTGCCACCAGTGAAGGGGCGAGCACCGGGGAGCTGTTTTTT	CATSEGASTGELFF